The present TCR beta chain was sequenced within a study of blood T cell repertoires in COVID-19. For the study at large: Samples of COVID-19 (acute and convalescent) were obtained from the United States, Italy and Spain. PBMCs, B-cell-depleted T cells, or T cells were the source of the cDNA or gDNA that made up the material.

There are 15 residues in the CDR3. Germline V gives CDR1 MNHEY, CDR2 SMNVEV (reference sequence). J gave up 2 bases and V 5 bases, and 6 bases lay outside the gene matches. Authors' analysis steps: Reference gene primer amplification gave nucleated cell count estimates. Sequencing was performed with immunoSEQ multiplex PCR; in TCRdb, only in-frame clones are kept and a portion is missing. The V and J calls and the clone size are those of that table, but D and trimming were determined from the DNA. The repertoire holds roughly 120,000 clones, with about 82% as singletons. The sample taken for sequencing was peripheral blood. The genes are TRBV27 and TRBJ1-3; 7 bases align to TRBD1. This receptor was identified in a human donor in a cohort sampled during active COVID-19. CDR3 sequence: CASSPQGDAGNTIYF. CDR3 DNA sequence: TGTGCCAGCAGTCCTCAGGGGGATGCTGGAAACACCATATATTTT.